The T cell receptor (beta chain) described here comes from a study of technical replicates of blood from a few donors. Here immunoSEQ multiplex PCR was the method, and the copy in TCRdb shows in-frame clones only, minus some. This repertoire shows roughly 68,000 clones, 90% to 95% found once; its top ten account for roughly 5%. Trimming cost V 2 bases and J 7 bases, with 17 bases left between them. The V gene's germline CDR1 is SGHTA and CDR2 FQGNSA. The CDR3 is made up of 16 amino acids. The TCR originated in a human donor in good health. Some clones in this sample may be carry-over from other donors' samples. The sequenced sample was PBMCs. The chain uses TRBV7-2 and TRBJ2-2, with a weak D call TRBD2 (5 bases). CDR3 region: CASSLPVGLGVGELFF. The CDR3 bases are TGTGCCAGCAGCTTACCGGTCGGACTGGGTGTCGGGGAGCTGTTTTTT.